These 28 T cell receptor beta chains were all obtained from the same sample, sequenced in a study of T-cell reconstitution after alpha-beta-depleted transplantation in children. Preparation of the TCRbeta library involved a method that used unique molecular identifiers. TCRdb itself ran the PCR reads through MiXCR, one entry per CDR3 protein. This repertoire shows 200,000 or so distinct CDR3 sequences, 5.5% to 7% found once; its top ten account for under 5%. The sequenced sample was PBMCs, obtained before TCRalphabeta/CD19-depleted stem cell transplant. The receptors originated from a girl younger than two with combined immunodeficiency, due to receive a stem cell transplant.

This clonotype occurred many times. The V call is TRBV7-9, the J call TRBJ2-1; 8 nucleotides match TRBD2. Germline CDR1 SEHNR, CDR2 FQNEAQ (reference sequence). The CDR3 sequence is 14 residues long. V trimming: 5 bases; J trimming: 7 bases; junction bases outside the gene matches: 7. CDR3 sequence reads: CASSPIPSGNEQFF. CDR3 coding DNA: TGTGCCAGCAGCCCTATCCCTAGCGGGAATGAGCAGTTCTTC.

The CDR3 spells CASSINWNVDTQYF. CDR3 nucleotide sequence: TGTGCCAGCAGCATTAACTGGAACGTAGATACGCAGTATTTT. V usage is TRBV7-3 and J usage is TRBJ2-3; D remains ambiguous. Germline V CDR1 and CDR2: SGHTA, FQGTGA. The CDR3 extends over 14 amino acids. V was clipped by 5 bases and J by 5 bases, with 14 bases between them.

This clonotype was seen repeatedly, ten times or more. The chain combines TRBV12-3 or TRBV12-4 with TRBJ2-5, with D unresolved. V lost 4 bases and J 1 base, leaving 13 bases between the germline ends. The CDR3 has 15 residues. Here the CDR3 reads CASSYSLVLQETQYF. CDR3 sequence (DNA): TGTGCCAGCAGTTATTCTCTGGTCCTCCAAGAGACCCAGTACTTC.

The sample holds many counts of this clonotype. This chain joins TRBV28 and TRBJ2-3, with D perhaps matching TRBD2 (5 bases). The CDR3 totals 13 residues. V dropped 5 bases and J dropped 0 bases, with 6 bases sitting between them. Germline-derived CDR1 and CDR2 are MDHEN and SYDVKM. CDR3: CASSPGSTDTQYF. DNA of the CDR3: TGTGCCAGCAGTCCGGGGAGCACAGATACGCAGTATTTT.

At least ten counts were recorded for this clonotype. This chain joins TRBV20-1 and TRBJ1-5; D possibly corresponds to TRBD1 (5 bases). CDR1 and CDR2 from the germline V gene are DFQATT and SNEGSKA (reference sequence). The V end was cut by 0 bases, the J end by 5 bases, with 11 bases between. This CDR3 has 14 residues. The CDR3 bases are TGCAGTGCTAGAGAAGGGGCTCGGGATCAGCCCCAGCATTTT. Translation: CSAREGARDQPQHF.

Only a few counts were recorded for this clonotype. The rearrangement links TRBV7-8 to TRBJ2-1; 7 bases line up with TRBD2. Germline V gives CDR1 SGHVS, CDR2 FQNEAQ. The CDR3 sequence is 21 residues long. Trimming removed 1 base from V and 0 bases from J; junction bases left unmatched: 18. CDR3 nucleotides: TGTGCCAGCAGCTTAGTGGGGGAGCGCCACGGGAGGCCTAGCTCCTACAATGAGCAGTTCTTC. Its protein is CASSLVGERHGRPSSYNEQFF.

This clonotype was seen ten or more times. The CDR3 spells CASSLVYSGNTIYF. CDR3 nucleotide sequence: TGTGCCAGCAGTTTGGTCTACTCTGGAAACACCATATATTTT. This chain joins TRBV28 and TRBJ1-3, with D unresolved. This CDR3 contains 14 residues. V was pared by 3 bases and J by 0 bases, with 6 bases between. CDR1 and CDR2 from the germline V gene are MDHEN and SYDVKM.

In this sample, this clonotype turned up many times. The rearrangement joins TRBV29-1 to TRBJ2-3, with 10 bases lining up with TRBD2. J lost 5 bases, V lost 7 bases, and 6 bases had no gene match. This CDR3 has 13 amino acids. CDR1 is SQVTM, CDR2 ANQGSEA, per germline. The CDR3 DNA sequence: TGCAGCGCCCTAGCGGGAGTGAGAGATACGCAGTATTTT. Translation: CSALAGVRDTQYF.

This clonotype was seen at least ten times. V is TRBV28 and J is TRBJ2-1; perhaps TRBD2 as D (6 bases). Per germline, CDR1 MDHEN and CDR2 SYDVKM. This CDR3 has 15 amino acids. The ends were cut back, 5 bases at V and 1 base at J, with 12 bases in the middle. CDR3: CASSLLGSSYNEQFF. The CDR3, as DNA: TGTGCCAGCAGTCTCCTCGGGAGTTCCTACAATGAGCAGTTCTTC. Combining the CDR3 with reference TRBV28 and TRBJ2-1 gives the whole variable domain DVKVTQSSRYLVKRTGEKVFLECVQDMDHENMFWYRQDPGLGLRLIYFSYDVKMKEKGDIPEGYSVSREKKERFSLILESASTNQTSMYLCASSLLGSSYNEQFFGPGTRLTVL.

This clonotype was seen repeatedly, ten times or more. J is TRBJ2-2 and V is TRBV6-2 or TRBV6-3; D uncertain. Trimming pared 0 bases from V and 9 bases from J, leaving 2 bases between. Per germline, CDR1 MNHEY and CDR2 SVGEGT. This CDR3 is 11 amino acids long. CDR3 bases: TGTGCCAGCAGTTACTCCTGGGAGCTGTTTTTT. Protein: CASSYSWELFF.

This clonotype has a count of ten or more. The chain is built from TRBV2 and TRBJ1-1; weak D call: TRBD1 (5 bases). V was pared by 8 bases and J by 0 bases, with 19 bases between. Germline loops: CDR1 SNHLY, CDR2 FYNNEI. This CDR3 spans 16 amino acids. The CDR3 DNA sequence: TGTGCCAGCCCAGGGTCAGCAGCCACAATGAACACTGAAGCTTTCTTT. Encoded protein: CASPGSAATMNTEAFF.

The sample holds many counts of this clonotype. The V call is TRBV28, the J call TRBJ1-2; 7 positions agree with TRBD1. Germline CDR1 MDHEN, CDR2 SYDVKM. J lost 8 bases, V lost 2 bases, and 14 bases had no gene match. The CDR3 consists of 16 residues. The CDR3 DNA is TGTGCCAGCAGTTTACTAAATCAGACAGGGTATGGCGGCTACACCTTC. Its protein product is CASSLLNQTGYGGYTF.

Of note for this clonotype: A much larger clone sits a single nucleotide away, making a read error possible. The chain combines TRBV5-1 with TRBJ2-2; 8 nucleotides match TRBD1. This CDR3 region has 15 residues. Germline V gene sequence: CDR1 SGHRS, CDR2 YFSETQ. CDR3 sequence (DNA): TGCGCCAGCAGCTTAGGACAGGGAGATTCCGGGGAGCTGTCTTTT. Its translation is CASSLGQGDSGELSF.

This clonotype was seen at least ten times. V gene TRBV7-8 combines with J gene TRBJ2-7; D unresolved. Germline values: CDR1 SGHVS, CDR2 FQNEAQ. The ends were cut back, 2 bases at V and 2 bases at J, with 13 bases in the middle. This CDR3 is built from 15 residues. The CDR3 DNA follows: TGTGCCAGCAGCTTACGTCCAGGCCACCCCTACGAGCAGTACTTC. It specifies CASSLRPGHPYEQYF.

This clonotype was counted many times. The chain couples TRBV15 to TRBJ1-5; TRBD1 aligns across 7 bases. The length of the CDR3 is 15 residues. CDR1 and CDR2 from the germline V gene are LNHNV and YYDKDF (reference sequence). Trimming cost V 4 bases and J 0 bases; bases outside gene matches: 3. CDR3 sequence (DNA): TGTGCCACCAGCACCCAGGGGGATAGCAATCAGCCCCAGCATTTT. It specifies CATSTQGDSNQPQHF.

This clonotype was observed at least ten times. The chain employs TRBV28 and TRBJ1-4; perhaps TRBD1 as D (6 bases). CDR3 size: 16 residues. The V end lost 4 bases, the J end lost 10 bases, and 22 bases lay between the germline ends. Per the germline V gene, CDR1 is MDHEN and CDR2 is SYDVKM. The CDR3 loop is CASSSRHGGGVGKLFF. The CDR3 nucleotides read TGTGCCAGCAGTTCCCGCCATGGGGGCGGCGTGGGAAAACTGTTTTTT.

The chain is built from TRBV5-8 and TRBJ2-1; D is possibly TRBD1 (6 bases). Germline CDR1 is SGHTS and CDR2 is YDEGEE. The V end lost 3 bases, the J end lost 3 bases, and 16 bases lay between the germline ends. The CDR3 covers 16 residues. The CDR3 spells CASSSSSEGVYNEQFF. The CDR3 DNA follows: TGTGCCAGCAGCTCGTCTTCAGAGGGGGTCTACAATGAGCAGTTCTTC. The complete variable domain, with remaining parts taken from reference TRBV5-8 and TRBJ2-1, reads EAGVTQSPTHLIKTRGQQATLRCSPISGHTSVYWYQQALGLGLQFLLWYDEGEERNRGNFPPRFSGRQFPNYSSELNVNALELEDSALYLCASSSSSEGVYNEQFFGPGTRLTVL.

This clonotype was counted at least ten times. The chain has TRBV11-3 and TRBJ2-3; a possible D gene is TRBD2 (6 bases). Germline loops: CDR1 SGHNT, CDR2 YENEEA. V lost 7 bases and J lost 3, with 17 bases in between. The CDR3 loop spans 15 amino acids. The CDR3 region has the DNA TGTGCCAGCACCCCGACTAGTACGGCAACAGATACGCAGTATTTT. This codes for CASTPTSTATDTQYF. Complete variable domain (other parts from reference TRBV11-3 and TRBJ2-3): EAGVVQSPRYKIIEKKQPVAFWCNPISGHNTLYWYLQNLGQGPELLIRYENEEAVDDSQLPKDRFSAERLKGVDSTLKIQPAELGDSAVYLCASTPTSTATDTQYFGPGTRLTVL.

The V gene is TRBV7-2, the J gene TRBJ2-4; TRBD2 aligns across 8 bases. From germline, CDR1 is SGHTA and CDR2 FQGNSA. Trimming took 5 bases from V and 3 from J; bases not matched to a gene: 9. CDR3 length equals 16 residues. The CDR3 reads CASSLKREWGKNIQYF. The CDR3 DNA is TGTGCCAGCAGCCTGAAGCGGGAGTGGGGCAAAAACATTCAGTACTTC.

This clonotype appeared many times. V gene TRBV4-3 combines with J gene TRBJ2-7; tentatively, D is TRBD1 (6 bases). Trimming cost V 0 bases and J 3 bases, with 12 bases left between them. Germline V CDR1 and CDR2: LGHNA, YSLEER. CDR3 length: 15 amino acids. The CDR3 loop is CASSQDWPGVYEQYF. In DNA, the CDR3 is TGCGCCAGCAGCCAAGATTGGCCAGGGGTCTACGAGCAGTACTTC.

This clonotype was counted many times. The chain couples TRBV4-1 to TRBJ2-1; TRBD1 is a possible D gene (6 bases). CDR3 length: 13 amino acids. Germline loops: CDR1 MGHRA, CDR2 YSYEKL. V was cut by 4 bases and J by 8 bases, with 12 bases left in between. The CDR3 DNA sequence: TGCGCCAGCAGCCCAGGGGTCGCCTATGAGCAGTTCTTC. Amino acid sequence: CASSPGVAYEQFF.

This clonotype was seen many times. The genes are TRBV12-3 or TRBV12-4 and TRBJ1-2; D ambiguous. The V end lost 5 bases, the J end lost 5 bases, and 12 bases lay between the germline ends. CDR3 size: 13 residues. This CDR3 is CASSPGRMYGYTF. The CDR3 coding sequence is TGTGCCAGCAGTCCCGGGCGGATGTATGGCTACACCTTC.

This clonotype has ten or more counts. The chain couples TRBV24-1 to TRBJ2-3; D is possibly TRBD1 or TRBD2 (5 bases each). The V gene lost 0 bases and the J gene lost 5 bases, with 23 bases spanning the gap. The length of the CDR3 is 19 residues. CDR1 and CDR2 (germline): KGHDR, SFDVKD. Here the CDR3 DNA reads TGTGCCACCAGTGATTTGCGAACCAGGGACGTCCCCCATAAAGATACGCAGTATTTT. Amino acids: CATSDLRTRDVPHKDTQYF.

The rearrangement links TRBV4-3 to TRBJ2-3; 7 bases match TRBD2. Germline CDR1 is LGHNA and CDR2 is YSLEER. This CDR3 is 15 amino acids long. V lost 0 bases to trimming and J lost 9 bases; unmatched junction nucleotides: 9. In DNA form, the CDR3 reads TGCGCCAGCAGCCAAGATGGGGCCCTGCGGGAGACGCAGTATTTT. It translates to CASSQDGALRETQYF.

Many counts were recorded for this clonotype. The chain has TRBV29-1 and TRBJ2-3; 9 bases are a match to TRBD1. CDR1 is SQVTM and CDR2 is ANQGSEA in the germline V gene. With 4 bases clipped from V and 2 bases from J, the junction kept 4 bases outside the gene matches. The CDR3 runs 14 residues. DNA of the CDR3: TGCAGCGTTGGCGGACAGGGGTACACAGATACGCAGTATTTT. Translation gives CSVGGQGYTDTQYF.

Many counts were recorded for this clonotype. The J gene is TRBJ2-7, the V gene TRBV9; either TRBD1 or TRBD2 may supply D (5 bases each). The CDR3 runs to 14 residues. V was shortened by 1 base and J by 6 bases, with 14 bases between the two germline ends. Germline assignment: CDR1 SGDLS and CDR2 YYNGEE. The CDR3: CASSVSGTTAEQYF. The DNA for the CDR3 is TGTGCCAGCAGCGTATCAGGGACGACGGCCGAGCAGTACTTC. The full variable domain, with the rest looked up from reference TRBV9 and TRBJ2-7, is DSGVTQTPKHLITATGQRVTLRCSPRSGDLSVYWYQQSLDQGLQFLIQYYNGEERAKGNILERFSAQQFPDLHSELNLSSLELGDSALYFCASSVSGTTAEQYFGPGTRLTVT.

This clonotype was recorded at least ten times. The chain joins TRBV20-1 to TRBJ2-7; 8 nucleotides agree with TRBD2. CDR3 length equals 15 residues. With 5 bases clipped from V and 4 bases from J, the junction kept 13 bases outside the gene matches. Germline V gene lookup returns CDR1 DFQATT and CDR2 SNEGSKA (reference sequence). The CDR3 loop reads CSADLGAGGGYEQYF. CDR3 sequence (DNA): TGCAGTGCTGACCTGGGGGCGGGAGGAGGATACGAGCAGTACTTC.

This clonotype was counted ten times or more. In DNA form, the CDR3 reads TGTGCCAGCAGTTACTCGAGTAAGCGGGGGGATAATTCACCCCTCCACTTT. Translated, it gives CASSYSSKRGDNSPLHF. The V gene is TRBV6-5, the J gene TRBJ1-6, with D perhaps matching TRBD1 (5 bases). This CDR3 spans 17 amino acids. CDR1 MNHEY and CDR2 SVGAGI come from the germline V gene. The V gene lost 0 bases and the J gene lost 5 bases, with 14 bases spanning the gap.